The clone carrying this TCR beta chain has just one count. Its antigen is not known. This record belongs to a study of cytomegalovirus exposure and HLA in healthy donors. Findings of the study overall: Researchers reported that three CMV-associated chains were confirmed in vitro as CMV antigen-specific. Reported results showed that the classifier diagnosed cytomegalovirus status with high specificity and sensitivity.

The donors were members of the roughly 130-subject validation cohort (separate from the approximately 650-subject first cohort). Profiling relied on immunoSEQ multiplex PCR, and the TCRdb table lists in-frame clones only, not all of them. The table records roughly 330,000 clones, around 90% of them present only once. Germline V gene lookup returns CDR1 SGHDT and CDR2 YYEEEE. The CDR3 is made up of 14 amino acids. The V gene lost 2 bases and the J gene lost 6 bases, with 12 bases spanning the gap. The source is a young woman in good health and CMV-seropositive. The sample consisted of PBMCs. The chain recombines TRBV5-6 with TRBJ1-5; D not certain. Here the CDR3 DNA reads TGTGCCAGCAGCTTTGGAAAGGGAGGTCAGCCCCAGCATTTT. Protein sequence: CASSFGKGGQPQHF.